These 5 T cell receptor beta chains originate from one sample sequenced in a study of regulatory T cells in long-lasting Graves disease. Construction of the TCR beta libraries employed iRepertoire HTBI primers in conjunction with Arm-PCR of CDR3 regions. TCRdb redid the calling of the multiplex PCR reads with MiXCR, one entry per CDR3 protein. The repertoire holds about 500,000 distinct CDR3 sequences, with 15% to 20% as singletons. As for time point: newly diagnosed GD, antithyroid drugs for less than 3 months. Construction of the TCR library relied on RNA isolated from PBMCs. These data were also reused for a study on T cells in Graves' hyperthyroidism and ophthalmopathy.

Source: peripheral blood mononuclear cells (PBMCs), taken at new diagnosis, from a patient treated with antithyroid drugs. The receptors come from a man between 35 and 55 years old with Graves disease.

This clonotype was counted a few times. The chain uses TRBV20-1 and TRBJ1-2, with D hard to call. With 0 bases removed from V and 3 bases from J, the gap between germline ends came to 14 bases. The CDR3 sequence is 15 residues long. The germline V gene encodes CDR1 DFQATT and CDR2 SNEGSKA (reference sequence). The CDR3 reads CSARDARGGDYGYTF. For the CDR3, the DNA is TGCAGTGCTAGAGATGCACGGGGAGGAGACTATGGCTACACCTTC.

This clonotype was counted at least ten times. CDR3 region: CASSEPTRGAHGDTDTQYF. In DNA, the CDR3 is TGTGCCAGCAGTGAACCAACTCGGGGGGCGCATGGTGACACAGATACGCAGTATTTT. The chain joins TRBV2 to TRBJ2-3, with a weak D call TRBD2 (7 bases). The CDR3 spans 19 residues. From germline, CDR1 is SNHLY and CDR2 FYNNEI. V was pared by 2 bases and J by 2 bases, with 23 bases between.

Ten or more counts support this clonotype. CDR3 nucleotide sequence: TGCAGTGCTAGAGATACAGGCTACGAGCAGTACTTC. Its protein is CSARDTGYEQYF. The rearrangement joins TRBV20-1 to TRBJ2-7; D possibly corresponds to TRBD1 (5 bases). The CDR3 extends over 12 amino acids. With 0 bases removed from V and 3 bases from J, the gap between germline ends came to 6 bases. The germline CDR1 and CDR2 sequences are DFQATT and SNEGSKA (reference sequence).

The genes are TRBV19 and TRBJ2-3, with TRBD2 identical over 7 bases. V was pared by 5 bases and J by 2 bases, with 4 bases of the junction left unmatched. CDR1 LNHDA and CDR2 SQIVND come from the germline V gene (reference sequence). This CDR3 comprises 14 residues. CDR3 in DNA: TGTGCCAGTAGTCCCCGGGACTACACAGATACGCAGTATTTT. This encodes CASSPRDYTDTQYF.

The chain couples TRBV20-1 to TRBJ2-1, with 11 bases lining up with TRBD2. CDR1 DFQATT and CDR2 SNEGSKA come from the germline V gene (reference sequence). The CDR3 consists of 14 residues. J was trimmed by 6 bases and V by 5 bases; bases with no gene match: 6. The CDR3 loop reads CSASLAGGLNEQFF. The CDR3 DNA is TGCAGTGCTTCCCTAGCGGGAGGCCTCAATGAGCAGTTCTTC.